The clone carrying this TCR beta chain turned up a few times. The CDR3 runs 13 residues. The germline gives CDR1 SGHTA, CDR2 FQGNSA. The V end lost 2 bases, the J end lost 5 bases, and 9 bases lay between the germline ends. A 5'RACE reaction primed in the constant segment made cDNA libraries of TCR alpha and TCR beta, and these carried sample barcodes and UMIs. TCRdb reanalysed the 5' RACE reads using MiXCR and keeps one entry per CDR3 protein. Of 450,000 to 650,000 distinct CDR3 sequences in the sample, roughly 18% were seen once. The data belong to a study of T-cell memory formation after mild COVID-19.

Sequencing input: PBMCs or a T cell subset sorted from them (not recorded which). This TCR was recovered from an adult woman who had mild COVID-19 (a few samples of this study predate the infection). Cell type and time point are not known. The chain couples TRBV7-2 to TRBJ2-5; D may be TRBD1 or TRBD2 (5 bases each). CDR3: CASSLPWGETQYF. CDR3 DNA sequence: TGTGCCAGCAGCTTACCTTGGGGGGAGACCCAGTACTTC.